The rows below give T cell receptor beta chains drawn from one sample of a study of graft-versus-host responses after intestinal transplantation. These receptors' targets are unknown. Clones were sequenced by immunoSEQ multiplex PCR, and TCRdb holds only the in-frame ones, with some missing. Of just under 65,000 clones in the sample, more than 90% were seen once. The source was unstimulated CD8+ T cells sorted from spleen or lymph node cells, collected before transplant. Receptors originate from a human donor who was the organ donor for an intestinal transplant. Each CDR3 is given with its conserved first and last residue. A D gene is named only where the DNA matches it firmly. Not all rows give a size; the values are once, few, many and, for expanded clones, a class.

V	size	D	J	CDR3	DNA
TRBV20-1	few	NA	TRBJ1-1	CSAMSGEAFF	TGCAGTGCCATGTCGGGTGAAGCTTTCTTT
TRBV27	NA	TRBD2	TRBJ2-3	CASRLAGNRADTQYF	TGTGCCAGCAGGCTAGCGGGAAATCGGGCAGATACGCAGTATTTT
TRBV5-4	NA	NA	TRBJ1-1	CASSLGGWAEAFF	TGTGCCAGCAGCTTGGGAGGGTGGGCTGAAGCTTTCTTT
TRBV13	NA	TRBD2	TRBJ2-3	CASSLLGTSSTDTQYF	TGTGCCAGCAGCTTGTTAGGGACTAGCTCGACAGATACGCAGTATTTT
TRBV7-9	NA	NA	TRBJ2-1	CASSPWDGSSYNEQFF	TGTGCCAGCAGCCCCTGGGACGGGAGCTCCTACAATGAGCAGTTCTTC
TRBV5-1	NA	NA	TRBJ2-1	CATSDGEFYNEQFF	TGCGCCACCTCAGACGGAGAATTTTACAATGAGCAGTTCTTC
TRBV6-1	NA	NA	TRBJ2-7	CASSEYYEQYF	TGTGCCAGCAGTGAGTACTACGAGCAGTACTTC
TRBV5-4	NA	TRBD1	TRBJ2-7	CASSDRQGAYEQYF	TGTGCCAGCAGTGACCGACAGGGGGCGTACGAGCAGTACTTC
TRBV27	NA	NA	TRBJ1-2	CASTKTALSGVYGYTF	TGTGCCAGCACCAAGACAGCACTTTCGGGGGTATATGGCTACACCTTC
TRBV5-4	NA	TRBD2	TRBJ2-1	CASSFKRERGGEQFF	TGTGCCAGCAGCTTCAAGCGGGAGCGCGGGGGGGAGCAGTTCTTC
TRBV28	NA	NA	TRBJ2-2	CASSLYPDLRELFF	TGTGCCAGCAGTTTATATCCTGACTTGAGGGAGCTGTTTTTT
TRBV6-4	NA	TRBD2	TRBJ2-3	CASSALAGDRDTQYF	TGTGCCAGCAGTGCACTAGCGGGAGATCGAGATACGCAGTATTTT
TRBV6-9	NA	NA	TRBJ2-4	CASSVAEGENIQYF	TGTGCCAGCAGTGTAGCGGAGGGCGAAAACATTCAGTACTTC
TRBV27	NA	TRBD1	TRBJ2-2	CASTLGGQGATGELFF	TGTGCCAGCACCTTGGGGGGACAGGGGGCCACCGGGGAGCTGTTTTTT
TRBV13	NA	NA	TRBJ2-3	CASSPEASRGTDTQYF	TGTGCCAGCAGCCCGGAGGCTAGTAGGGGCACAGATACGCAGTATTTT
TRBV28	NA	NA	TRBJ1-1	CASSLEGQMNTEAFF	TGTGCCAGCAGTTTAGAGGGCCAAATGAACACTGAAGCTTTCTTT
TRBV27	NA	NA	TRBJ2-7	CAKRQLAYEQYF	TGTGCCAAGAGACAGTTAGCCTACGAGCAGTACTTC
TRBV9	once	NA	TRBJ1-2	CASSVVSAANYGYTF	TGTGCCAGCAGCGTAGTCAGTGCCGCTAACTATGGCTACACCTTC
TRBV5-6	NA	NA	TRBJ1-5	CASSLGAEGQPQHF	TGTGCCAGCAGCTTGGGGGCTGAAGGTCAGCCCCAGCATTTT
TRBV11-2	NA	NA	TRBJ2-1	CASSEGLGEQFF	TGTGCCAGCAGCGAAGGCCTAGGTGAGCAGTTCTTC
TRBV5-6	NA	TRBD2	TRBJ2-1	CASSLVAGGSYNEQFF	TGTGCCAGCAGCTTGGTAGCGGGAGGCTCCTACAATGAGCAGTTCTTC
TRBV2	NA	NA	TRBJ2-1	CASSEALKLGQFF	TGTGCCAGCAGTGAAGCGCTAAAGCTCGGGCAGTTCTTC
TRBV7-7	NA	TRBD2	TRBJ2-1	CASSPLMEFAGGRNNEQFF	TGTGCTAGCAGCCCATTAATGGAGTTCGCGGGAGGACGGAACAATGAGCAGTTCTTC
TRBV14	NA	NA	TRBJ2-3	CASIKFGYQNTSTDTQYF	TGTGCCAGCATCAAATTCGGGTACCAGAACACCAGCACAGATACGCAGTATTTT
TRBV28	NA	NA	TRBJ1-1	CANLPGKNTEAFF	TGTGCCAACTTACCGGGGAAGAACACTGAAGCTTTCTTT
TRBV7-3	NA	TRBD2	TRBJ2-2	CASSLTPGLAGVWDTGELFF	TGTGCCAGCAGCTTAACGCCGGGACTAGCGGGAGTCTGGGACACCGGGGAGCTGTTTTTT
TRBV11-2	NA	NA	TRBJ2-1	CASSWMGGYNEQFF	TGTGCCAGCAGCTGGATGGGGGGCTACAATGAGCAGTTCTTC
TRBV15	NA	TRBD2	TRBJ2-3	CATRAPSGSTDTQYF	TGTGCCACCAGAGCCCCTAGCGGGTCGACAGATACGCAGTATTTT
TRBV19	NA	NA	TRBJ2-7	CASSPSGGLGEQYF	TGTGCCAGTAGTCCCTCAGGGGGGCTAGGCGAGCAGTACTTC
TRBV30	few	TRBD1	TRBJ2-2	CAWSGQEHTGELFF	TGTGCCTGGAGCGGACAGGAGCACACCGGGGAGCTGTTTTTT
TRBV28	NA	NA	TRBJ1-2	CASSRTYRDGYTF	TGTGCCAGCAGTAGAACGTACAGGGACGGCTACACCTTC
TRBV10-3	NA	NA	TRBJ2-3	CAISEWLADTQYF	TGTGCCATCAGTGAGTGGCTAGCGGATACGCAGTATTTT
TRBV13	NA	NA	TRBJ2-1	CASRESGSPSSYNEQFF	TGTGCCAGCAGGGAGAGTGGCAGTCCGAGCTCCTACAATGAGCAGTTCTTC
TRBV19	NA	NA	TRBJ2-1	CASSTGFSYNEQFF	TGTGCCAGTAGTACAGGGTTCTCCTACAATGAGCAGTTCTTC
TRBV27	NA	TRBD1	TRBJ2-7	CASSSDRALEQYF	TGTGCCAGCAGTTCAGACAGGGCCCTCGAGCAGTACTTC
TRBV7-8	NA	NA	TRBJ1-6	CASSRDGTRNSPLHF	TGTGCCAGCAGCCGAGACGGGACACGGAATTCACCCCTCCACTTT
TRBV11-2	NA	NA	TRBJ2-7	CASSFWVAVYEQYF	TGTGCCAGCAGCTTTTGGGTAGCGGTCTACGAGCAGTACTTC
TRBV9	NA	NA	TRBJ2-1	CASSVGVSGLVEQFF	TGTGCCAGCAGCGTCGGAGTCAGTGGCCTGGTTGAGCAGTTCTTC
TRBV6-4	NA	TRBD1	TRBJ1-1	CASSQGQGATEAFF	TGTGCCAGCAGCCAGGGACAGGGGGCCACTGAAGCTTTCTTT
TRBV10-1	NA	NA	TRBJ1-1	CASSESLEGYTEAFF	TGCGCCAGCAGTGAGTCCTTAGAGGGATACACTGAAGCTTTCTTT
TRBV6-6	NA	TRBD2	TRBJ2-5	CASGTGPIGREETQYF	TGTGCCAGCGGAACGGGACCGATTGGGAGGGAGGAGACCCAGTACTTC
TRBV14	NA	NA	TRBJ2-1	CASSQEWGGGPRDEQFF	TGTGCCAGCAGCCAAGAATGGGGCGGAGGGCCTAGGGATGAGCAGTTCTTC
TRBV10-2	NA	NA	TRBJ2-7	CASSESVRSYEQYF	TGCGCCAGCAGTGAGTCGGTCAGGTCCTACGAGCAGTACTTC
TRBV28	NA	NA	TRBJ2-1	CASSPHRTVSNEQFF	TGTGCCAGCAGTCCCCACCGGACAGTCTCCAATGAGCAGTTCTTC